This TCR beta chain was found in a study of T cell responses to AZD1222 COVID-19 vaccine. Findings and limits, study-wide: Elevations in Spike-specific TCR breadth and depth followed administration of two AZD1222 doses. Donors were mostly white British, more females; clonal diversity possibly underestimated. Reports say nearly half of spike-specific TCRs go after unmutated variant regions.

The assay was immunoSEQ multiplex PCR, and TCRdb's table has in-frame clones only and misses some. The table lists about 83,000 clones, around 91% of them singletons, with 30% to 40% in the top ten. This CDR3 spans 13 amino acids. Germline CDR1 and CDR2: WSHSY and SAAADI. Trimming left V 0 bases short and J 11 bases short, with 14 bases between. As for this clone: Its antigen is not identified.

The chain has TRBV10-2 and TRBJ2-7; D not resolved. The receptor was derived from an adult in good health. Specimen: peripheral blood, collected on day 0 of AZD1222 vaccination. The CDR3 loop is CASSESVPPPKYF. DNA of the CDR3: TGCGCCAGCAGTGAGTCGGTGCCACCGCCCAAGTACTTC.